The 8 T cell receptor beta chains below all came from one sample that was sequenced in a study of blood T cells in healthy people across ages. Then a second PCR, running about 6 to 11 cycles, was carried out with a sample-barcoded 5' primer and a J-beta primer mix. One entry per CDR3 protein, called by TCRdb with MiXCR from the 5' RACE reads. The sample includes around 2 million distinct CDR3 sequences, about two fifths of them seen just once. The sample was blood. The receptors here all came from a human donor in good health.

In this sample, this clonotype turned up a few times. This chain uses TRBV6-1 with TRBJ1-2; 10 positions match TRBD1. CDR1 and CDR2 from the germline V gene are MNHNS and SASEGT. J was trimmed by 6 bases and V by 8 bases; bases with no gene match: 3. The CDR3 has 12 residues. The CDR3 here is CASDDRGHGYTF. The CDR3 DNA reads as TGTGCCAGCGACGACAGGGGGCATGGCTACACCTTC.

This chain joins TRBV12-3 or TRBV12-4 and TRBJ2-1, with 8 bases aligning to TRBD1. The ends lost 6 bases at V and 9 bases at J; junction bases unmatched: 16. The CDR3 extends over 16 amino acids. The CDR3 nucleotides are TGTGCCAGCAGCCCAGGACAGGGCGCAGGGGATTTTGAGCAGTTCTTC. This translates into CASSPGQGAGDFEQFF.

This CDR3 reads CASSSTPFDPAEQYF. The DNA of the CDR3 is TGTGCCAGCAGCTCTACCCCATTCGATCCCGCCGAGCAGTACTTC. The V call is TRBV7-9, the J call TRBJ2-4; D remains ambiguous. Matching the DNA end better, TRBJ2-7 makes the J call doubtful. This CDR3 spans 15 amino acids. Germline values: CDR1 SEHNR, CDR2 FQNEAQ (reference sequence).

This clonotype has a count of ten or more. This chain connects TRBV20-1 to TRBJ2-3, with TRBD2 as a possible D gene (5 bases). V lost 0 bases, J lost 2 bases, and 12 bases lay in between. Germline loops: CDR1 DFQATT, CDR2 SNEGSKA (reference sequence). The CDR3 has 15 residues. CDR3 loop: CSARDYDDYTDTQYF. The CDR3 bases are TGCAGTGCTAGAGACTACGACGACTACACAGATACGCAGTATTTT.

Comments on this clonotype: An end of the junction does not agree with germline; a read error may underlie this. The chain is built from TRBV7-7 and TRBJ2-5, with TRBD1 as a possible D gene (5 bases). CDR3 length: 14 amino acids. CDR1 SSHAT and CDR2 FNYEAQ come from the germline V gene (reference sequence). CDR3 nucleotide sequence: TGTGCTAGCAGCAGGGATGGTGCACAAGAGACCCAGTACTTC. This codes for CASSRDGAQETQYF.

This clonotype was seen more than once but under ten times. The chain recombines TRBV7-2 with TRBJ2-7; 8 bases align to TRBD2. The CDR3 runs 16 residues. Germline V gene data show CDR1 as SGHTA and CDR2 as FQGNSA. Losses at the gene ends were 5 bases for V and 0 bases for J; bases not matched to a gene: 9. DNA for the CDR3: TGTGCCAGCAGCCGACTGAGCGGGGGCCTCTCCTACGAGCAGTACTTC. It yields the protein CASSRLSGGLSYEQYF. Using reference TRBV7-2 and TRBJ2-7 for the parts outside the CDR3, the full variable domain is GAGVSQSPSNKVTEKGKDVELRCDPISGHTALYWYRQSLGQGLEFLIYFQGNSAPDKSGLPSDRFSAERTGGSVSTLTIQRTQQEDSAVYLCASSRLSGGLSYEQYFGPGTRLTVT.

J is TRBJ2-7 and V is TRBV20-1, with 10 bases fitting TRBD1. The trim removed 1 base at V and 6 bases at J, leaving 9 bases unmatched. This CDR3 contains 15 residues. Germline loops: CDR1 DFQATT, CDR2 SNEGSKA (reference sequence). CDR3 in amino acids: CSARVTGGLVAEQYF. As DNA, the CDR3 is TGCAGTGCTAGAGTGACAGGGGGCTTAGTTGCCGAGCAGTACTTC.

This clonotype showed up just a few times. The chain links TRBV7-3 to TRBJ2-1, with D unresolved. The CDR3 totals 14 residues. Germline V lookup: CDR1 SGHTA, CDR2 FQGTGA. Between the trimmed V and J ends, which lost 1 base and 5 bases, there was a span of 9 bases. CDR3 nucleotide sequence: TGTGCCAGCAGCTTAATATTGGGCGACAATGAGCAGTTCTTC. Protein product: CASSLILGDNEQFF.